These 5 T cell receptor beta chains were sequenced from one sample in a study of shared clonotypes between healthy human individuals. The naive CD8 fraction comprised CD45RO-negative cells positively selected for CCR7 and excluded terminally differentiated effector memory CD45RA+ cells. Assay used: immunoSEQ multiplex PCR; TCRdb lists only in-frame clones, some missing. The sample includes just over 2,000,000 clones, about 95% seen only once; the top ten take 1% to 1.3%. Sequencing was performed on naive CD8+ T cells sorted from blood. The receptors were gathered from a man younger than 30 in good health.

V and J are TRBV14 and TRBJ1-1; no clear D gene. Looked up from germline, CDR1 is SGHDN and CDR2 is FVKESK. Trimming shortened V by 4 bases and J by 0 bases, and 9 bases separated the two germline ends. The CDR3 contains 14 residues. CDR3 in DNA: TGTGCCAGCAGCCCGAAGTTGCTGAACACTGAAGCTTTCTTT. Translation: CASSPKLLNTEAFF.

The rearrangement joins TRBV7-6 to TRBJ1-5; D is undetermined. This CDR3 region has 16 residues. The germline V and J ends were trimmed by 1 base and 2 bases, with 12 bases remaining between them. The germline CDR1 and CDR2 sequences are SGHVS and FNYEAQ. The CDR3 region has the DNA TGTGCCAGCAGCTTAGAGGACTTTGACGGCAATCAGCCCCAGCATTTT. Amino acid sequence: CASSLEDFDGNQPQHF.

The genes are TRBV10-3 and TRBJ2-5; no clear D. The CDR3 covers 12 residues. Trimming took off 8 bases at V and 5 bases at J, with 12 bases between the two ends. Germline V gene sequence: CDR1 ENHRY, CDR2 SYGVKD. The CDR3 nucleotides read TGTGCCATCCGTGGGCTCAATGAGACCCAGTACTTC. Amino acid sequence: CAIRGLNETQYF.

This sequence joins TRBV5-1 and TRBJ1-1; maybe TRBD1 (5 bases). Between the trimmed V and J ends, which lost 0 bases and 6 bases, there was a span of 15 bases. Germline V CDR1 and CDR2: SGHRS, YFSETQ. The length of the CDR3 is 15 residues. CDR3 nucleotides: TGCGCCAGCAGCTTGGTTGTAGGGGTCGCTTCTGAAGCTTTCTTT. This sequence encodes CASSLVVGVASEAFF.

This rearrangement joins TRBV27 to TRBJ2-1; maybe TRBD1 (8 bases). CDR3 length: 16 amino acids. Per the germline V gene, CDR1 is MNHEY and CDR2 is SMNVEV (reference sequence). V shed 6 bases and J shed 7 bases, with 22 bases lying between them. The CDR3 loop reads CASSGLGVTGGNEQFF. The CDR3 nucleotides are TGTGCCAGCAGCGGACTAGGGGTAACAGGGGGAAATGAGCAGTTCTTC.